This T cell receptor beta chain originates from a study of T cell responses to AZD1222 COVID-19 vaccine. Overall study findings and caveats: Across spike, vaccine-associated CD4 TCRs were found, dominant at 160-218 and 743-854. Spike-specific TCR breadth and depth rose after two AZD1222 doses. Only a handful of AZD1222 recipients, several in all, had baseline seropositivity. Clonal diversity was possibly underestimated; the donors were predominantly white British and more often female.

A remark on this clone: Antigen: not known.

Data came from immunoSEQ multiplex PCR; TCRdb stores just in-frame clones and leaves some out. The table shows roughly 120,000 clones, with about 85% occurring only once. Trimming removed 0 bases at V and 3 bases at J, with 10 bases between. Germline V gene sequence: CDR1 MNHEY, CDR2 SVGAGI. CDR3 length: 15 amino acids. This chain links TRBV6-5 with TRBJ2-3, with D maybe TRBD2 (5 bases). The sequence derives from an adult in good health. The sequenced sample was peripheral blood, obtained on day 0 of AZD1222 vaccination. The CDR3 is CASSYSGGPTDTQYF. CDR3 nucleotides: TGTGCCAGCAGTTACTCGGGCGGGCCTACAGATACGCAGTATTTT.